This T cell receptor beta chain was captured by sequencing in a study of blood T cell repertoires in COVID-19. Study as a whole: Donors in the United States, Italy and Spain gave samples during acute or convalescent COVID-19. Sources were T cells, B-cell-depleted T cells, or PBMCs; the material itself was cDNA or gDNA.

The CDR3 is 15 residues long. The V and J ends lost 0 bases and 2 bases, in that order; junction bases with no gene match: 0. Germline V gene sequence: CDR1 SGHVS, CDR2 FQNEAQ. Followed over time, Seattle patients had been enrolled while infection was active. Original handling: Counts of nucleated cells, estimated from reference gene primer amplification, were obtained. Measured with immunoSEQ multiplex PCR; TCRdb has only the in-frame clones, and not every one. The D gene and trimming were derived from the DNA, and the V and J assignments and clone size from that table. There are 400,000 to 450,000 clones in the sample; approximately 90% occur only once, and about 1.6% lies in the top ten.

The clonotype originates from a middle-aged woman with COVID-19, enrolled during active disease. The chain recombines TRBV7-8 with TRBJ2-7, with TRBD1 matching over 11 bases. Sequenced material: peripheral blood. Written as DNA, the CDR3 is TGTGCCAGCAGCTTAGCGGGACAGGGGGCCTACGAGCAGTACTTC. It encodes CASSLAGQGAYEQYF. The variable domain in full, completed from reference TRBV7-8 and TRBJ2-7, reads GAGVSQSPRYKVAKRGQDVALRCDPISGHVSLFWYQQALGQGPEFLTYFQNEAQLDKSGLPSDRFFAERPEGSVSTLKIQRTQQEDSAVYLCASSLAGQGAYEQYFGPGTRLTVT.